The 3 T cell receptor beta chains below come from one sample, sequenced in a study of immune characterization of retroperitoneal liposarcoma. TCRdb re-called the PCR reads with MiXCR, one entry per CDR3 protein. The table includes approximately 9,600 distinct CDR3 sequences, more than 25% detected once. Sequencing was performed on tumor tissue. The receptors were sampled from a male donor with retroperitoneal liposarcoma.

The V gene is TRBV6-5, the J gene TRBJ2-7; D might be TRBD2 (5 bases). The end of the DNA is better explained by TRBJ2-1, so the J call may be wrong. The germline CDR1 and CDR2 sequences are MNHEY and SVGAGI. This CDR3 has 16 residues. The CDR3 here is CASSYSLGGSSYEQFF. DNA for the CDR3: TGTGCCAGCAGTTACTCCCTAGGTGGGAGCTCCTACGAGCAGTTCTTC.

This clonotype is classed as medium-sized. The chain links TRBV5-5 to TRBJ2-1; 13 bases fit TRBD2. This CDR3 is 16 amino acids long. The germline CDR1 and CDR2 sequences are SGHKS and YYEKEE (reference sequence). Trimming cost V 4 bases and J 2 bases; bases outside gene matches: 3. The CDR3 sequence is CASSPGLAGAYNEQFF. DNA of the CDR3: TGTGCCAGCAGCCCCGGACTAGCGGGGGCCTACAATGAGCAGTTCTTC. The full variable domain, rest sourced from reference TRBV5-5 and TRBJ2-1, is DAGVTQSPTHLIKTRGQQVTLRCSPISGHKSVSWYQQVLGQGPQFIFQYYEKEERGRGNFPDRFSARQFPNYSSELNVNALLLGDSALYLCASSPGLAGAYNEQFFGPGTRLTVL.

The chain links TRBV27 to TRBJ2-1, with D possibly called TRBD1 or TRBD2 (6 bases each). The J call may be mistaken, given a closer DNA end match to TRBJ2-7. The CDR3 contains 16 residues. Germline CDR1 is MNHEY and CDR2 is SMNVEV (reference sequence). The CDR3 bases are TGTGCCAGCAGTTTAAGGGGGGTCAGGGCCCTCAATGAGCAGTACTTC. This sequence encodes CASSLRGVRALNEQYF.